The present entry profiles one TCR beta chain with its context. The CDR3 covers 13 residues. In germline, CDR1 is KGHDR, CDR2 SFDVKD. V shed 5 bases and J shed 7 bases, with 12 bases lying between them. The data belong to a study of blood T cell repertoires in COVID-19. Study background: Spain, Italy and the United States supplied samples that represented acute and convalescent COVID-19. Sources were T cells, B-cell-depleted T cells, or PBMCs; the material itself was cDNA or gDNA.

Per the original data handling: Amplification from reference gene primers served as the basis for estimated nucleated cell counts. Profiling relied on immunoSEQ multiplex PCR, and the TCRdb table lists in-frame clones only, not all of them. V and J calls and clone size are as listed in that table; D and trimming were resolved from the DNA. The sample shows a few hundred thousand clones, over 75% of them seen only once. V and J are TRBV24-1 and TRBJ2-3, with D possibly TRBD2 on 5 matching bases. The sequence was obtained from a woman between 70 and 85 years old with acute or convalescent COVID-19. The material sequenced was peripheral blood. In DNA, the CDR3 is TGTGCCACCAGTGGGGAGCCCGGCCATACGCAGTATTTT. This sequence encodes CATSGEPGHTQYF.